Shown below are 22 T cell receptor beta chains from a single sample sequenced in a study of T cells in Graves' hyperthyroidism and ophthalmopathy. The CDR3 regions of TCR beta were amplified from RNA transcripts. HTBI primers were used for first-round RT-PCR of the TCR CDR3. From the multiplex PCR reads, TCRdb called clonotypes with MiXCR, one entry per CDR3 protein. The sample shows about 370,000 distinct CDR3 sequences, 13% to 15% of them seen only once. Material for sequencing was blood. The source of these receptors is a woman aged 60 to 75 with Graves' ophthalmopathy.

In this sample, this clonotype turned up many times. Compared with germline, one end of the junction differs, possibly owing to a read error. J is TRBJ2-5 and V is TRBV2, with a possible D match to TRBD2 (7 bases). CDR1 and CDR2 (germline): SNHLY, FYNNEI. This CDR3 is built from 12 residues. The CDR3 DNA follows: TGTGCCAGCAGTGATGAGGGGGGGACCCGGTACTTC. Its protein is CASSDEGGTRYF.

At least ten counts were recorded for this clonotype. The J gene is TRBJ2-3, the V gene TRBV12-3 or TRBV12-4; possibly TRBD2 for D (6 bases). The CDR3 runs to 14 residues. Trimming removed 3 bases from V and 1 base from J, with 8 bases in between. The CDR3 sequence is CASSLAGRTDTQYF. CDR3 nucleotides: TGTGCCAGCAGTTTGGCGGGGCGCACAGATACGCAGTATTTT.

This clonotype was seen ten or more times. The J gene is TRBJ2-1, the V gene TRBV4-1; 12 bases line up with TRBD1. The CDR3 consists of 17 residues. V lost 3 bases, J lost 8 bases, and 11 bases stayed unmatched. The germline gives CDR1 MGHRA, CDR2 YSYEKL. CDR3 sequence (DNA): TGCGCCAGCAGCCACCAAAGGGACAGGGGGCTTGTGGATGAGCAGTTCTTC. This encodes CASSHQRDRGLVDEQFF.

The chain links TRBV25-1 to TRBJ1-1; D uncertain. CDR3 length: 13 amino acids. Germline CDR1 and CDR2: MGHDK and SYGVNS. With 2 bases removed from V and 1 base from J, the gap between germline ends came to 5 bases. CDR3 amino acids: CASSEIGNTEAFF. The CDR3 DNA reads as TGTGCCAGCAGTGAAATCGGGAACACTGAAGCTTTCTTT.

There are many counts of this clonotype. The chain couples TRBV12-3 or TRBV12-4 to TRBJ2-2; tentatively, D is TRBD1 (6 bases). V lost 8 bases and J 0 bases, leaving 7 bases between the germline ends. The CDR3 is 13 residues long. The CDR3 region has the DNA TGTGCCAGCCGGGACACGAACACCGGGGAGCTGTTTTTT. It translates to CASRDTNTGELFF.

DNA of the CDR3: TGCGCCAGCAGCCCCGGGACAGGGCTTTTCACAGATACGCAGTATTTT. Encoded protein: CASSPGTGLFTDTQYF. The chain has TRBV5-1 and TRBJ2-3; 9 bases fit TRBD1. Trimming took 4 bases from V and 2 from J; bases not matched to a gene: 8. CDR1 is SGHRS, CDR2 YFSETQ, per germline. The CDR3 loop spans 16 amino acids. Filled out from reference TRBV5-1 and TRBJ2-3, the complete variable domain reads KAGVTQTPRYLIKTRGQQVTLSCSPISGHRSVSWYQQTPGQGLQFLFEYFSETQRNKGNFPGRFSGRQFSNSRSEMNVSTLELGDSALYLCASSPGTGLFTDTQYFGPGTRLTVL.

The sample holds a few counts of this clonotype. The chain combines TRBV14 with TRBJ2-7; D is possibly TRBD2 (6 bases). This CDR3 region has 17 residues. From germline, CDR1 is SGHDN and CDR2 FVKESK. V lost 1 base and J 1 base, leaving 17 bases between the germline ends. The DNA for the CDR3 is TGTGCCAGCAGCCAAGGAGGGAGTTACCGGGGGTCCTACGAGCAGTACTTC. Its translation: CASSQGGSYRGSYEQYF.

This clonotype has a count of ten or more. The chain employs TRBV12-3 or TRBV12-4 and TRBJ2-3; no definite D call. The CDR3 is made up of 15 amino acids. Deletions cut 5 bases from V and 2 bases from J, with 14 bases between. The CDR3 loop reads CASSLARPPTDTQYF. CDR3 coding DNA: TGTGCCAGCAGTCTCGCCCGTCCCCCCACAGATACGCAGTATTTT.

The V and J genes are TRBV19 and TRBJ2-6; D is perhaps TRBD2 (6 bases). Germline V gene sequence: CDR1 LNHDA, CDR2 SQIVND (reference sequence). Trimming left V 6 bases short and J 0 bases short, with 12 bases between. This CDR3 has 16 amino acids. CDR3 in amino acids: CASRPRGNSGANVLTF. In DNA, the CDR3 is TGTGCCAGTAGACCCCGGGGGAACTCTGGGGCCAACGTCCTGACTTTC.

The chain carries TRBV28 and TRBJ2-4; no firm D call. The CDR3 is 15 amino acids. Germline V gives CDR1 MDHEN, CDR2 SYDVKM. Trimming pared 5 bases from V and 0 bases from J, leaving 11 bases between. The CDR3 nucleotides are TGTGCCAGCAGTGAGCAGAAGCTAGCCAAAAACATTCAGTACTTC. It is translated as CASSEQKLAKNIQYF.

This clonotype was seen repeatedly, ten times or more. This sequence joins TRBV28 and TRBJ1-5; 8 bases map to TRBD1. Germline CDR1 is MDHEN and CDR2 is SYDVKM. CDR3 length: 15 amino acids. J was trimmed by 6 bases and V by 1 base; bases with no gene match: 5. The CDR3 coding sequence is TGTGCCAGCAGTTTATTGGCAGGGGGCTTTCAGCCCCAGCATTTT. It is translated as CASSLLAGGFQPQHF.

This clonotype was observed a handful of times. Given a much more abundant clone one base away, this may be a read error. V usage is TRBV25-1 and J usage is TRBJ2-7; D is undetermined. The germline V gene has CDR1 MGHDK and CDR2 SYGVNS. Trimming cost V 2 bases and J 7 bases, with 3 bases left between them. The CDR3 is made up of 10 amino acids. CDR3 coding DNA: TGTGCCAGCAGTGAAGAAGAGCAGTACTTC. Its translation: CASSEEEQYF.

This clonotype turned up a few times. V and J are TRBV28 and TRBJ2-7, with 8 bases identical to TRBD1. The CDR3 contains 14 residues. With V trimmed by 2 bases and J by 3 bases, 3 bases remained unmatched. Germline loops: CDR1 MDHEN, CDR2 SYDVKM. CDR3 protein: CASSLRTGRYEQYF. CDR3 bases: TGTGCCAGCAGTTTAAGGACAGGGCGCTACGAGCAGTACTTC.

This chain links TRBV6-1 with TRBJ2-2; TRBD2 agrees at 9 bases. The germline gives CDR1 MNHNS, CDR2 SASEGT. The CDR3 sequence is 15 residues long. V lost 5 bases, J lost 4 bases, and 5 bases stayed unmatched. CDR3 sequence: CASSSGLATTGELFF. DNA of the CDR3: TGTGCCAGCAGTTCCGGACTAGCGACCACCGGGGAGCTGTTTTTT.

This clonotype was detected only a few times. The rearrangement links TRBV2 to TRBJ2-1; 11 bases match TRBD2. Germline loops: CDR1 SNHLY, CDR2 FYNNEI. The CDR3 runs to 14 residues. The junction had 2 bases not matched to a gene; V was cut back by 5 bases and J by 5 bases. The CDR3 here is CASSRLAGHNEQFF. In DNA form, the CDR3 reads TGTGCCAGCAGTCGACTAGCGGGGCACAATGAGCAGTTCTTC.

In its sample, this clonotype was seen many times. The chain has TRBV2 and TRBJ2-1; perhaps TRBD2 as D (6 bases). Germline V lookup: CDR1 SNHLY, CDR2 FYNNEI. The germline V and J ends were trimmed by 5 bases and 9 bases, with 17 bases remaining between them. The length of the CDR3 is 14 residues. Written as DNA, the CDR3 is TGTGCCAGCAGTCCCTTAGCGGAGAAGAGTGAGCAGTTCTTC. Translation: CASSPLAEKSEQFF.

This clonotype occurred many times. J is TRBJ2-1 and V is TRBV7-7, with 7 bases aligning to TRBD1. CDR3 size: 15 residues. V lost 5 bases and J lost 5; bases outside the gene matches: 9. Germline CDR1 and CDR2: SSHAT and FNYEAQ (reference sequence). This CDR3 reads CASSPRTGANNEQFF. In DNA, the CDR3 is TGTGCCAGCAGCCCCCGAACAGGGGCGAACAATGAGCAGTTCTTC. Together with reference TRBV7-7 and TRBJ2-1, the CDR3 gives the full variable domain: GAGVSQSPRYKVTKRGQDVTLRCDPISSHATLYWYQQALGQGPEFLTYFNYEAQPDKSGLPSDRFSAERPEGSISTLTIQRTEQRDSAMYRCASSPRTGANNEQFFGPGTRLTVL.

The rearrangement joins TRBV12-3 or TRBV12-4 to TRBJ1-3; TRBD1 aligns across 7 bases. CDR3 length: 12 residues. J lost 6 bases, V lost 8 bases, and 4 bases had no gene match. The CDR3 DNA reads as TGTGCCAGCCTTACAGGGGAAAACACCATATATTTT. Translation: CASLTGENTIYF.

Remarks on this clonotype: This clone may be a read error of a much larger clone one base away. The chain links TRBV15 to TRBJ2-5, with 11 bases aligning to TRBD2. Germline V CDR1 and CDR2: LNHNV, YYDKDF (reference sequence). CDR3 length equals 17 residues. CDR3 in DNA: TGTGCCACCAGCAGAACTCCCCGAGGGACTAGCGGAGAGACCCAGTGCTTC. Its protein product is CATSRTPRGTSGETQCF.

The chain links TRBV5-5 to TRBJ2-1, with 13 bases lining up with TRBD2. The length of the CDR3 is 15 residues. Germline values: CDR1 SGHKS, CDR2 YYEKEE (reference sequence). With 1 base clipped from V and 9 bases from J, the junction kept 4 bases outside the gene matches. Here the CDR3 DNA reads TGTGCCAGCAGCTTGACTAGCGGGAGGGCCGGTGAGCAGTTCTTC. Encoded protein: CASSLTSGRAGEQFF.

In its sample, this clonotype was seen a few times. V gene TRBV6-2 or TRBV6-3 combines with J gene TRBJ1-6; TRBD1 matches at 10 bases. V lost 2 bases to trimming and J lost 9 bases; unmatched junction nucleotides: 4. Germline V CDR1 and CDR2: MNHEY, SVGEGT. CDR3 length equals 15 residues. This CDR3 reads CASSYPRDRGSPLHF. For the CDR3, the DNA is TGTGCCAGCAGTTACCCCCGGGACAGGGGTTCACCCCTCCACTTT.

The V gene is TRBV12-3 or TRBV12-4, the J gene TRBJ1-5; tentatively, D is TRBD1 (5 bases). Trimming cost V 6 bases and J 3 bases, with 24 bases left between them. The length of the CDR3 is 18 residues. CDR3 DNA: TGTGCCAGCAGCTCCCTCCGTGGGGGGAAGTTTCCCAATCAGCCCCAGCATTTT. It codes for CASSSLRGGKFPNQPQHF.